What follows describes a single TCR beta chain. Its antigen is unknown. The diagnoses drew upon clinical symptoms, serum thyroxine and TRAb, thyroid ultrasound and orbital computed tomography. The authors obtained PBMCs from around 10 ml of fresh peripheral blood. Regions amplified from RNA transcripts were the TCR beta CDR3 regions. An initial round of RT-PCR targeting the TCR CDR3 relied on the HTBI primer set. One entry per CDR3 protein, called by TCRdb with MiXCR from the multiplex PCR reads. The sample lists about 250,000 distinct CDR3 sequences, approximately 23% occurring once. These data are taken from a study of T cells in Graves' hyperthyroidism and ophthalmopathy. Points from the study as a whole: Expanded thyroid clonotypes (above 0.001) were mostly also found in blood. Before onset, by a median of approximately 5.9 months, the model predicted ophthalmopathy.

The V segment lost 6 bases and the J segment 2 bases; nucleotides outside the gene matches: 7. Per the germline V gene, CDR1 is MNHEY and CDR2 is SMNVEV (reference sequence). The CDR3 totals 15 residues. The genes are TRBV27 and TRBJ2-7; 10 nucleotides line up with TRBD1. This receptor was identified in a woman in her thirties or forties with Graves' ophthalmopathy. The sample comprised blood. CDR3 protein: CASRQGGQGPYEQYF. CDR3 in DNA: TGTGCCAGCAGACAGGGGGGACAGGGGCCCTACGAGCAGTACTTC.